This T cell receptor (beta chain) was recorded in a study of blood T cell repertoires in COVID-19. Study-wide background: Acute-phase and convalescent COVID-19 samples originated in the United States, Italy and Spain. PBMCs, B-cell-depleted T cells, or T cells were the source of the cDNA or gDNA that made up the material.

Per the authors' pipeline: Amplification with reference gene primers provided the estimates of nucleated cell counts. This table comes from immunoSEQ multiplex PCR, and its TCRdb copy is limited to in-frame clones, with some not included. V and J calls and clone size follow that table, whereas D and trimming were derived from the DNA. Seen here are about 210,000 clones, around 80% observed once, and the top ten hold about 13%. Germline V gene lookup returns CDR1 LNHNV and CDR2 YYDKDF (reference sequence). V shed 1 base and J shed 5 bases, with 11 bases lying between them. The CDR3 sequence is 15 residues long.

Sequencing was done on a sample of peripheral blood. This TCR derives from a human donor in a cohort sampled during active COVID-19. The chain joins TRBV15 to TRBJ1-4, with D unresolved. CDR3 DNA sequence: TGTGCCACCAGCAGAGGACCCCTGGGCAATGAAAAACTGTTTTTT. This translates into CATSRGPLGNEKLFF.